Shown below are 20 T cell receptor beta chains from a single sample sequenced in a study of neurological immune-mediated disorders (dated by TCRdb to between 2018 and 2020). The time point label of this sample denotes: longitudinal time-point 2. Preparation of the library involved 5' RACE. Reads for this sample came from an Illumina HiSeq 2500. TCRdb took the public reads, trimmed them with fastp at Q25, ran MiXCR for clone calling and kept in-frame beta chains. Records with the same CDR3 protein are collapsed into one entry carrying the most frequent genes and DNA. For this sample there are 70,000 to 95,000 distinct CDR3 sequences; roughly 13% appear just once. The ten largest clones add up to approximately 5% of the sample. Sequenced: PBMCs. Receptors were obtained from a female donor with HTLV-1-associated myelopathy (HAM/TSP).

The sample holds a few counts of this clonotype. This chain joins TRBV27 and TRBJ1-2; possibly TRBD1 for D (6 bases). The CDR3 loop spans 16 amino acids. Trimming took 2 bases from V and 1 from J, leaving 14 bases between them. The germline V gene encodes CDR1 MNHEY and CDR2 SMNVEV (reference sequence). CDR3 sequence (DNA): TGTGCCAGCAGTTTAACCCGGACAGCCTTTAACTATGGCTACACCTTC. This gives the protein CASSLTRTAFNYGYTF.

Notes on this clonotype: This may arise from a read error, as a much more abundant clone is one base away. This chain links TRBV4-2 with TRBJ2-3; unclear D gene. V was pared by 1 base and J by 2 bases, with 16 bases between. The CDR3 covers 17 residues. CDR1 and CDR2 from the germline V gene are LGHNA and YNFKEQ. The CDR3 coding sequence is TGTGCCAGCAGCCAAGGGGCGGTGAGATCCCACACAGATACGCAGTATTTT. It codes for CASSQGAVRSHTDTQYF.

This clonotype was observed many times. V usage is TRBV5-1 and J usage is TRBJ2-3, with 13 bases that match TRBD2. CDR1 SGHRS and CDR2 YFSETQ come from the germline V gene. After removal of 2 bases from V and 4 bases from J, the junction contained 4 bases not matched to a gene. The length of the CDR3 is 16 residues. This chain's CDR3 is CASSFGTSGIADTQYF. The DNA for the CDR3 is TGCGCCAGCAGCTTCGGGACTAGCGGGATTGCAGATACGCAGTATTTT. The full variable domain, its missing parts supplied by reference TRBV5-1 and TRBJ2-3, is KAGVTQTPRYLIKTRGQQVTLSCSPISGHRSVSWYQQTPGQGLQFLFEYFSETQRNKGNFPGRFSGRQFSNSRSEMNVSTLELGDSALYLCASSFGTSGIADTQYFGPGTRLTVL.

This clonotype has at least ten counts. The CDR3, as DNA: TGTGCCAGCAGCTTAGTTTACAATGAGCAGTTCTTC. Translation gives CASSLVYNEQFF. V usage is TRBV7-2 and J usage is TRBJ2-1, with D unresolved. Trimming took 1 base from V and 4 from J, leaving 2 bases between them. Germline V gene data show CDR1 as SGHTA and CDR2 as FQGNSA. The CDR3 has 12 residues.

This clonotype has at least ten counts. This chain joins TRBV27 and TRBJ2-2; 12 bases are a match to TRBD1. This CDR3 has 16 residues. CDR1 MNHEY and CDR2 SMNVEV come from the germline V gene (reference sequence). The V segment lost 3 bases and the J segment 3 bases; nucleotides outside the gene matches: 2. CDR3 sequence: CASSLGQGAYTGELFF. The CDR3 nucleotides read TGTGCCAGCAGTTTGGGACAGGGGGCCTACACCGGGGAGCTGTTTTTT.

Comment on this clonotype: Germline and junction disagree at one end, which may indicate a read error. The gene calls are TRBV10-3 and TRBJ2-5; D gene uncertain. Germline values: CDR1 ENHRY, CDR2 SYGVKD. This CDR3 comprises 13 residues. As DNA, the CDR3 is TGTACCATCAGTGTCTCGGCGTCGGAGACCCAGTACTTC. Its protein product is CTISVSASETQYF.

This clonotype was recorded at least ten times. The rearrangement joins TRBV6-5 to TRBJ1-1; D remains unclear. The V and J ends lost 0 bases and 5 bases respectively, with 16 bases between them. The CDR3 runs 16 residues. Germline V gives CDR1 MNHEY, CDR2 SVGAGI. In DNA form, the CDR3 reads TGTGCCAGCAGTTACTCTCGCGGGGAAAGTAGGACTGAAGCTTTCTTT. It is translated as CASSYSRGESRTEAFF.

In this sample, this clonotype turned up many times. This chain connects TRBV5-1 to TRBJ2-1; D is perhaps TRBD1 or TRBD2 (5 bases each). V lost 3 bases and J 3 bases, leaving 7 bases between the germline ends. CDR1 is SGHRS, CDR2 YFSETQ, per germline. The CDR3 runs to 13 residues. The CDR3 protein is CASSWDGYNEQFF. CDR3 nucleotides: TGCGCCAGCAGCTGGGACGGCTACAATGAGCAGTTCTTC.

This clonotype occurred many times. V and J are TRBV12-3 or TRBV12-4 and TRBJ2-7; D gene unclear. There are 15 residues in the CDR3. V lost 6 bases, J lost 0 bases, and 15 bases lay in between. CDR3 region: CASSTIPTSSYEQYF. The CDR3 DNA is TGTGCCAGCAGCACCATTCCCACTTCCTCCTACGAGCAGTACTTC.

This clonotype was recorded many times. DNA of the CDR3: TGTGCCACCAGCAGTCCCGGGACAGGGAACTACAATGAGCAGTTCTTC. This sequence encodes CATSSPGTGNYNEQFF. This chain uses TRBV15 with TRBJ2-1; 9 bases are a match to TRBD1. The CDR3 is made up of 16 amino acids. V shed 3 bases and J 3 bases; nucleotides not matched to a gene: 6. Germline V gene sequence: CDR1 LNHNV, CDR2 YYDKDF (reference sequence).

This clonotype was counted at least ten times. The V gene is TRBV5-1, the J gene TRBJ2-1; 9 nucleotides line up with TRBD2. Germline V lookup: CDR1 SGHRS, CDR2 YFSETQ. This CDR3 is 17 amino acids long. Unmatched junction bases numbered 14, after V lost 1 base and J lost 9 bases. The CDR3 DNA sequence: TGCGCCAGCAGCTTGAGCACTGGCACCGGGACTAGCAGTGAGCAGTTCTTC. Its protein product is CASSLSTGTGTSSEQFF. Full variable domain (missing parts from reference TRBV5-1 and TRBJ2-1): KAGVTQTPRYLIKTRGQQVTLSCSPISGHRSVSWYQQTPGQGLQFLFEYFSETQRNKGNFPGRFSGRQFSNSRSEMNVSTLELGDSALYLCASSLSTGTGTSSEQFFGPGTRLTVL.

This clonotype was seen at least ten times. The V gene is TRBV10-3, the J gene TRBJ2-3; TRBD2 agrees at 7 bases. The trim removed 6 bases at V and 4 bases at J, leaving 10 bases unmatched. Germline CDR1 ENHRY, CDR2 SYGVKD. The CDR3 is made up of 15 amino acids. The chain's CDR3 is CAIRGFAGDPDTQYF. The CDR3 DNA sequence: TGTGCCATCAGGGGATTTGCGGGGGACCCAGATACGCAGTATTTT.

This clonotype showed up many times. The rearrangement uses TRBV10-3 and TRBJ2-2; 7 bases map to TRBD2. V was clipped by 4 bases and J by 3 bases; unmatched bases: 5. The CDR3 is made up of 15 amino acids. Germline V gene sequence: CDR1 ENHRY, CDR2 SYGVKD. Here the CDR3 DNA reads TGTGCCATCAGTGGGGGGGGTCTGTACACCGGGGAGCTGTTTTTT. Residues: CAISGGGLYTGELFF.

This clonotype came up a few times. This chain joins TRBV6-5 and TRBJ2-1, with D possibly TRBD2 on 6 matching bases. Germline V gene data show CDR1 as MNHEY and CDR2 as SVGAGI. The CDR3 has 17 residues. Deletions cut 6 bases from V and 2 bases from J, with 20 bases between. CDR3 protein: CASSPTLASFTYNEQFF. In DNA, the CDR3 is TGTGCCAGCAGCCCGACACTAGCCTCCTTCACCTACAATGAGCAGTTCTTC.

The chain uses TRBV19 and TRBJ1-6, with D unclear. The CDR3 runs 13 residues. V gave up 5 bases and J gave up 9 bases, with 11 bases separating them. In germline, CDR1 is LNHDA, CDR2 SQIVND (reference sequence). The CDR3 region is CASSPQTGSPLHF. The CDR3 region has the DNA TGTGCCAGTAGTCCCCAGACTGGTTCACCCCTCCACTTT.

This clonotype was observed many times. The CDR3: CASSLAAGVQPQHF. CDR3 bases: TGCGCCAGCAGCTTGGCGGCAGGGGTTCAGCCCCAGCATTTT. This chain connects TRBV5-1 to TRBJ1-5, with D tentatively TRBD1 (6 bases). V dropped 0 bases and J dropped 6 bases, with 10 bases sitting between them. Looked up from germline, CDR1 is SGHRS and CDR2 is YFSETQ. The CDR3 runs 14 residues.

Many counts were recorded for this clonotype. The chain has TRBV29-1 and TRBJ1-1; D not resolved. The ends were cut back, 7 bases at V and 1 base at J, with 10 bases in the middle. The CDR3 is 12 residues long. From germline, CDR1 is SQVTM and CDR2 ANQGSEA. The CDR3 is CSGATRNTEAFF. The CDR3 region has the DNA TGCAGCGGAGCCACCCGGAACACTGAAGCTTTCTTT.

This clonotype was found many times. The V and J genes are TRBV9 and TRBJ2-3, with D uncertain. Trimming took off 0 bases at V and 1 base at J, with 6 bases between the two ends. The CDR3 runs to 14 residues. CDR1 SGDLS and CDR2 YYNGEE come from the germline V gene. The CDR3 reads CASSVGPRTDTQYF. The CDR3 nucleotides read TGTGCCAGCAGCGTAGGCCCCCGCACAGATACGCAGTATTTT.

This clonotype was observed at least ten times. This rearrangement joins TRBV9 to TRBJ1-1, with D maybe TRBD1 (6 bases). The V gene lost 3 bases and the J gene lost 10 bases, with 19 bases spanning the gap. Germline-derived CDR1 and CDR2 are SGDLS and YYNGEE. This CDR3 has 14 residues. CDR3 loop: CASSGRGGAEGAFF. The CDR3 nucleotides read TGTGCCAGCAGCGGAAGGGGGGGGGCGGAGGGAGCTTTCTTT.

This clonotype was picked up many times. This chain uses TRBV4-1 with TRBJ1-2; tentative D call: TRBD1 (5 bases). CDR1 and CDR2 from the germline V gene are MGHRA and YSYEKL. Trimming pared 1 base from V and 4 bases from J, leaving 13 bases between. The CDR3 contains 15 residues. DNA for the CDR3: TGCGCCAGCAGCCAAGCGGAAGGGGTACTCTATGGCTACACCTTC. It translates to CASSQAEGVLYGYTF.